The 9 T cell receptor beta chains given below trace back to one sample, sequenced in a study of T-cell memory formation after mild COVID-19. TCRdb ran MiXCR on the 5' RACE reads and lists one entry per CDR3 protein. Of 110,000 to 150,000 distinct CDR3 sequences listed, under 30% were seen once; the top ten hold around 24%. The sequencing input was PBMCs or a T cell subset sorted from them (not recorded which). These receptor sequences come from an adult woman who had mild COVID-19 (a few samples of this study predate the infection). Cell type and time point are not known.

This clonotype was picked up a small number of times. V gene TRBV2 combines with J gene TRBJ2-2, with D hard to call. V was cut by 4 bases and J by 6 bases, with 9 bases left in between. CDR1 is SNHLY and CDR2 is FYNNEI in the germline V gene. This CDR3 has 13 residues. The CDR3 nucleotides are TGTGCCAGCAGTGTGATCGTGGCCGGGGAGCTGTTTTTT. It yields the protein CASSVIVAGELFF.

The V gene is TRBV5-1, the J gene TRBJ1-2; the match to TRBD1 covers 8 bases. Germline-derived CDR1 and CDR2 are SGHRS and YFSETQ. V dropped 6 bases and J dropped 4; count of bases not matched to a gene: 8. This CDR3 region has 14 residues. CDR3 coding DNA: TGCGCCAGCACCCCCGGGACAGGATCCTATGGCTACACCTTC. Translated: CASTPGTGSYGYTF.

Ten or more counts support this clonotype. The chain combines TRBV7-8 with TRBJ2-3; D is possibly TRBD2 (6 bases). This CDR3 region has 17 residues. Trimming left V 1 base short and J 2 bases short, with 16 bases between. Germline CDR1 SGHVS, CDR2 FQNEAQ. CDR3 nucleotide sequence: TGTGCCAGCAGCTTAGAAGCGGGTCAGCAACTCACAGATACGCAGTATTTT. This translates into CASSLEAGQQLTDTQYF.

The DNA of the CDR3 is TGTGCCAGCAGTTCTCTAACCGGGACAGCCTACAATGAGCAGTTCTTC. Its protein product is CASSSLTGTAYNEQFF. This chain connects TRBV6-5 to TRBJ2-1, with TRBD1 matching over 7 bases. CDR3 length: 16 residues. J gave up 2 bases and V 4 bases, and 8 bases lay outside the gene matches. Germline V gene data show CDR1 as MNHEY and CDR2 as SVGAGI.

The J gene is TRBJ2-1, the V gene TRBV7-3, with TRBD2 matching over 10 bases. V dropped 3 bases and J dropped 2; count of bases not matched to a gene: 4. The V gene's germline CDR1 is SGHTA and CDR2 FQGTGA. This CDR3 region has 16 residues. The CDR3 DNA follows: TGTGCCAGCAGCTTGGGACTAGCGTTCCCCTACAATGAGCAGTTCTTC. Translated, it gives CASSLGLAFPYNEQFF.

The table lists this clonotype with a few counts. V gene TRBV5-5 combines with J gene TRBJ2-5, with D perhaps being TRBD1 or TRBD2 (5 bases each). The CDR3 is 15 amino acids. Germline V CDR1 and CDR2: SGHKS, YYEKEE (reference sequence). The germline V and J ends were trimmed by 3 bases and 4 bases, with 16 bases remaining between them. The CDR3 here is CASSWGTASGETQYF. The CDR3 nucleotides are TGTGCCAGCAGCTGGGGGACGGCGAGCGGAGAGACCCAGTACTTC.

This chain uses TRBV30 with TRBJ1-2; 8 positions match TRBD1. V shed 3 bases, J shed 4 bases, and the junction held 10 bases outside the gene matches. Germline V lookup: CDR1 GTSNPN, CDR2 SVGIG (reference sequence). CDR3 length equals 15 residues. This CDR3 is CAWSLGTGGAYGYTF. The CDR3 DNA follows: TGTGCCTGGAGCCTAGGCACAGGGGGGGCCTATGGCTACACCTTC.

This clonotype was recorded a few times. This chain links TRBV21-1 with TRBJ2-7; TRBD2, the table's D call, was not compared with the DNA. TRBV21-1 is described as a pseudogene. The CDR3 spans 16 residues. Here the CDR3 reads CASSKPLGSGGYEQYF. The CDR3 bases are TGTGCCAGCAGTAAGCCCCTAGGAAGCGGGGGGTACGAGCAGTACTTC.

The genes are TRBV5-1 and TRBJ2-3, with 8 bases matching TRBD1. Germline V CDR1 and CDR2: SGHRS, YFSETQ. V shed 3 bases, J shed 4 bases, and the junction held 10 bases outside the gene matches. The CDR3 is 16 amino acids. The CDR3 region is CASSWSGQGEADTQYF. DNA for the CDR3: TGCGCCAGCAGCTGGTCCGGACAGGGAGAGGCAGATACGCAGTATTTT. Full variable domain (outside the CDR3, taken from reference TRBV5-1 and TRBJ2-3): KAGVTQTPRYLIKTRGQQVTLSCSPISGHRSVSWYQQTPGQGLQFLFEYFSETQRNKGNFPGRFSGRQFSNSRSEMNVSTLELGDSALYLCASSWSGQGEADTQYFGPGTRLTVL.